The rows below give T cell receptor beta chains drawn from one sample of a study of beta chain features in type 1 diabetes. Generated by immunoSEQ multiplex PCR, the TCRdb table keeps only in-frame clones and is missing some. The sample has around 25,000 clones; around 68% are singletons. The sequenced sample was stem cell memory CD4+ T cells from blood. These receptors were taken from a woman aged 40-49 years with type 1 diabetes. Both conserved end residues are part of each CDR3. Each record gives: J gene, V gene, CDR3 protein.

>TRBJ1-1|TRBV18
CASSPRTPTEAFF
>TRBJ2-1|TRBV11-3
CASSLGGRSENEQFF
>TRBJ2-7|TRBV7-9
CASSSSSGSPYEQYF
>TRBJ1-1|TRBV29-1
CSVDGGTEAFF
>TRBJ2-2|TRBV7-2
CASSIRGRTGELFF
>TRBJ2-2|TRBV19
CASRRRDSYQTGELFF
>TRBJ2-3|TRBV7-3
CASSPWTGGLDTQYF
>TRBJ2-4|TRBV5-6
CASSLPSLAVKNIQYF
>TRBJ1-5|TRBV4-1
CASSQEDRNQPQHF
>TRBJ1-1|TRBV30
CAWSYPGQGITEAFF
>TRBJ2-1|TRBV6-1
CASSYEFLAGEQFF
>TRBJ1-1|TRBV20-1
CSASPGDEAFF
>TRBJ1-4|TRBV4-1
CASSSGQGAVGEKLFF
>TRBJ2-1|TRBV15
CATSLSPGSQLSYNEQFF
>TRBJ2-7|TRBV4-2
CASSQGSGDSRYEQYF
>TRBJ2-3|TRBV18
CASSPGTRSVDTQYF
>TRBJ1-1|TRBV5-4
CASSQGVGRVATEAFF
>TRBJ1-5|TRBV7-9
CASSLGGDHSNQPQHF
>TRBJ1-1|TRBV18
CASSPGTSGTEAFF
>TRBJ2-3|TRBV4-1
CASQDRPTDTQYF
>TRBJ1-1|TRBV4-2
CASSQALGQGASQGAFF
>TRBJ1-2|TRBV5-6
CASSIGQMSSNYGYTF
>TRBJ2-7|TRBV7-9
CASSRDRGDEQYF
>TRBJ2-3|TRBV5-1
CASSLRGDTQYF
>TRBJ2-5|TRBV6-6
CASSLGGGGQETQYF
>TRBJ1-1|TRBV5-4
CASSFGRGAFF
>TRBJ1-5|TRBV7-2
CASSLQGRGNQPQHF
>TRBJ1-3|TRBV5-4
CASSLPGQGASGNTIYF